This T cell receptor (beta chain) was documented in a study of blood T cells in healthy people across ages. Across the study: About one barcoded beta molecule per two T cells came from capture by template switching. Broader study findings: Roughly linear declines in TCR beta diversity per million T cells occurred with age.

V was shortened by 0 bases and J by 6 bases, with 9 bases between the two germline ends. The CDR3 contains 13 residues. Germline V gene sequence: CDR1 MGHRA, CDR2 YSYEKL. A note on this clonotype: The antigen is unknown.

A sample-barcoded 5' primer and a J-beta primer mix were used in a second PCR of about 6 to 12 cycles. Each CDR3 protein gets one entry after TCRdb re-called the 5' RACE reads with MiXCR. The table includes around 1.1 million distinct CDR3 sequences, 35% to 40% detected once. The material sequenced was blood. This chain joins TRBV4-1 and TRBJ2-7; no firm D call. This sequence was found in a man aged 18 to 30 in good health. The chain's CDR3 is CASSQDQVGEQYF. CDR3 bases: TGCGCCAGCAGCCAAGATCAAGTAGGCGAGCAGTACTTC.